This T cell receptor beta chain originates from a study of blood T cells in healthy people across ages (dated by TCRdb to between 2014 and 2016). About the investigation overall: Template switching captured roughly one uniquely barcoded TCR beta cDNA molecule per two T cells in model experiments. To track age-related changes in TCR beta repertoire diversity, the study relied on deep sequencing normalized with unique cDNA molecular identifiers. Four age groups were formed from the donors: young (average approximately 16 years), middle-aged (just under 40), aged (roughly 59) and long-lived (82). To avoid experimental bias, donors of different ages were spread randomly across the sequencing lanes. For two donors (one aged 18 to 30 and one aged 80 or older), the study analyzed two additional independent replicas of 1 million unique cDNA reads from the same blood draw. What the authors observed across the whole study: Estimates of total diversity from one million sequenced T cells were regarded as lower bounds and underestimates. Observed TCR beta diversity per million T cells fell roughly linearly with age, and a significant reduction was already apparent by age around 44. A strong correlation was found between observed TCR beta diversity and the percentage of naive T cells measured by flow cytometry. Because profiling used bulk unsorted PBMCs, naive and antigen-experienced compartments could not be compared conclusively. The CMV infection status of donors was not known, potentially confounding age-related changes in expanded clonotypes. The long-lived group showed more naive CD4+ T cells, fewer expanded clones and increased TCR diversity than the aged group, suggesting age selection.

The cysteine opens and the phenylalanine closes a CDR3 of 14 amino acids. The kept DNA is CDR3 alone, 42 bases in frame from the first base. The germline V gene provides CDR1 SQVTM and CDR2 ANQGSEA. V is pruned by 5 bases and J by 2 bases, leaving 5 bases of the junction without a gene match. Donors were 30 to 45 systemically healthy Caucasian individuals from Russia aged about 6 to 100 years. Ten milliliters of peripheral blood were drawn from each donor into EDTA-treated Vacutainer tubes. PBMCs were isolated by Ficoll-Paque density-gradient centrifugation, with at least 6.5 million obtained per sample. Trizol reagent was used to extract total RNA from PBMCs, with at least 6 micrograms per sample. The percentages of naive CD45RAhigh/CD27high T cells were determined by flow cytometry on a PBMC aliquot from every donor. This clonotype was counted many times. Its antigen is currently not known. Per-base qualities were not stored, and no clone one base away is much larger.

Receptor libraries were prepared by 5' RACE. The instrument given in TCRdb is Illumina HiSeq 2500. The second PCR ran for about 6 to 12 cycles and used a J-beta primer mix along with a sample-barcoded 5' primer. A template-switch 5' adaptor carrying 12 random nucleotides introduced a unique molecular identifier onto each TCR beta cDNA molecule. At least 2.5 million CDR3-containing paired-end reads were obtained from each sample. All of the RNA was converted into first-strand cDNA using the Mint cDNA synthesis kit, with a TRBC-specific oligonucleotide serving as the primer. Following uracil-DNA glycosylase treatment, all cDNA underwent a first 18-cycle PCR with the universal primers M1SS and BC2_uni_R. In the paper's pipeline: Each sample was normalized by randomly selecting 1 million high-quality reads, each carrying a distinct molecular identifier. Reads sharing molecular identifiers were discarded rather than binned into consensus sequences. MiTCR, run with a Q25 quality threshold and the strictest error-elimination algorithm, handled CDR3 identification, clonotype clustering and error correction. A nonparametric unseen species model with Euler transformation was used to estimate a lower bound on total TCR beta diversity. TCRdb trimmed the raw reads at Q25, called clones with MiXCR and kept productive beta chains. Duplicate CDR3 protein sequences are folded into a single record with the most common DNA and genes. The V and J calls were determined by TCRdb, not by the authors. The table for this sample lists about 1.5 million distinct CDR3 sequences; 35% to 45% of them were counted only once. The ten largest clones add up to approximately 7.9% of the sample.

This receptor chain uses TRBV29-1 and TRBJ2-5, with 10 bases in between that match TRBD2. The sequenced material came from blood. The sequence was collected from a woman under 30 in good health. The DNA reads as follows: TGCAGCGTTCTCCTAGCGGGGGTACAAGAGACCCAGTACTTC. The resulting protein is CSVLLAGVQETQYF.